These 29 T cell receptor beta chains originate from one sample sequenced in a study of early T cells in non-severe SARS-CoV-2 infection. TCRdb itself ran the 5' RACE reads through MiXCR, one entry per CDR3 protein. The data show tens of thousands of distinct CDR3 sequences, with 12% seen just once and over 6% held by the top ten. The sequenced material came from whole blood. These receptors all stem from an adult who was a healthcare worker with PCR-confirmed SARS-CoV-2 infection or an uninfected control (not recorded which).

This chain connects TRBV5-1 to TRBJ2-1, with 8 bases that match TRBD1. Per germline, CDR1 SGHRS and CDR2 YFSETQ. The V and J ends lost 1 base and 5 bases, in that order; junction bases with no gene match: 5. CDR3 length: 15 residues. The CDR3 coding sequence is TGCGCCAGCAGCTTGCCGGGACAGGAACACAATGAGCAGTTCTTC. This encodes CASSLPGQEHNEQFF.

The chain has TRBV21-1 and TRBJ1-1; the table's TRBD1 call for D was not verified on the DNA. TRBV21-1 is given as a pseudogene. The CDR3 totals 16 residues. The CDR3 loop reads CASSIVEDTGRIEAFF. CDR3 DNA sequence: TGTGCCAGCAGCATCGTTGAGGACACAGGCCGCATTGAAGCTTTCTTT.

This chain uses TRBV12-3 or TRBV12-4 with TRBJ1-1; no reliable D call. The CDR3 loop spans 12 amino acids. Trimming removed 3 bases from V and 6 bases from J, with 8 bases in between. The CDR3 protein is CASSFYAAEAFF. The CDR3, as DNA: TGTGCCAGCAGTTTCTACGCCGCTGAAGCTTTCTTT.

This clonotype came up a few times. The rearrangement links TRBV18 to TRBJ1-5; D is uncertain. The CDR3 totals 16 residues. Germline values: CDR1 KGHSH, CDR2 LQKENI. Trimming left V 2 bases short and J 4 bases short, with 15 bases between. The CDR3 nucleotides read TGTGCCAGCTCACCAAATCGTATGACGGTTAATCAGCCCCAGCATTTT. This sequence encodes CASSPNRMTVNQPQHF.

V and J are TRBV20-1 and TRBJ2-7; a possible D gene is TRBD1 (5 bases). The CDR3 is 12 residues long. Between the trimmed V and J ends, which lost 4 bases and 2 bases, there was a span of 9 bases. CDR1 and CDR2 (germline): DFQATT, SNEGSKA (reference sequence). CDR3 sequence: CSANKGAYEQYF. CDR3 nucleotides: TGCAGTGCTAACAAAGGGGCCTACGAGCAGTACTTC.

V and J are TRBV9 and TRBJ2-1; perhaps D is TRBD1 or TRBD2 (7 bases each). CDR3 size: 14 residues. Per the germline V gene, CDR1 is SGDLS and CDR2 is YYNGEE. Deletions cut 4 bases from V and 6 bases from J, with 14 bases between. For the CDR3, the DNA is TGTGCCAGCAGCCCCGTCAGGGGGGGCAATGAGCAGTTCTTC. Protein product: CASSPVRGGNEQFF.

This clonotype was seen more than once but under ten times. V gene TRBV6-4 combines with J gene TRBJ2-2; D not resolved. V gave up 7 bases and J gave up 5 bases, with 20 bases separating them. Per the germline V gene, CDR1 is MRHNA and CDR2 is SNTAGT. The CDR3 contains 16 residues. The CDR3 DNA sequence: TGTGCCAGCACCACGTTCCGGGCAGATGGGACCGGGGAGCTGTTTTTT. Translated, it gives CASTTFRADGTGELFF.

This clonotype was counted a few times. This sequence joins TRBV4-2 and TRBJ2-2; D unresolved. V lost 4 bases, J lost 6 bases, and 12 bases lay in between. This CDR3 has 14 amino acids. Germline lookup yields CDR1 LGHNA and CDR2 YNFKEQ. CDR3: CASSLDLSAGELFF. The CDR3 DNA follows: TGTGCCAGCAGCCTGGACCTATCGGCCGGGGAGCTGTTTTTT.

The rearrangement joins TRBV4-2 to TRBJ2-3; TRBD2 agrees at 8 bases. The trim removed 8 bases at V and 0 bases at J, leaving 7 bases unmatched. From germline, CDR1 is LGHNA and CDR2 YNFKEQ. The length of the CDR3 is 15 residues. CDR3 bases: TGTGCCAGCGGAGGCGCTAGCGGGAGCACAGATACGCAGTATTTT. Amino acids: CASGGASGSTDTQYF.

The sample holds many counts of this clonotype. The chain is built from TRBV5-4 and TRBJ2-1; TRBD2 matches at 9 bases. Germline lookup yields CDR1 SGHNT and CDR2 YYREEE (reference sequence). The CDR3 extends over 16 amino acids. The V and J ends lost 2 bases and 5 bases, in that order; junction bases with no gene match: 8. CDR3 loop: CASSFGVAGENNEQFF. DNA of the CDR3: TGTGCCAGCAGCTTTGGGGTAGCGGGGGAAAACAATGAGCAGTTCTTC.

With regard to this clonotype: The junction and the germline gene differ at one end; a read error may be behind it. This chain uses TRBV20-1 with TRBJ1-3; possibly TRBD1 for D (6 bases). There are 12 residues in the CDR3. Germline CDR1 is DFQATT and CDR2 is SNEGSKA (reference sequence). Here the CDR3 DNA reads TGCGGTGCTAGTAGGAACCGGGACAACTTATATTTT. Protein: CGASRNRDNLYF.

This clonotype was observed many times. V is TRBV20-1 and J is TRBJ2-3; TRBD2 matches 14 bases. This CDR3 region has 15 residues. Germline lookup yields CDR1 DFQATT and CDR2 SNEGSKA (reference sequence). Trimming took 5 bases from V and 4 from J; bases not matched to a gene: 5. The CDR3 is CSASGTSGSADTQYF. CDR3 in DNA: TGCAGTGCTTCCGGGACTAGCGGGAGTGCAGATACGCAGTATTTT.

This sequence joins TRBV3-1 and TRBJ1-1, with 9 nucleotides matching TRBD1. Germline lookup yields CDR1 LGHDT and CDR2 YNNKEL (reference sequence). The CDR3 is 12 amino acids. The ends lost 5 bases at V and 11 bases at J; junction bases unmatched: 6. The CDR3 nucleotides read TGTGCCAGCAGCATGACAGGGGGTAGGGCTTTCTTT. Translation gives CASSMTGGRAFF.

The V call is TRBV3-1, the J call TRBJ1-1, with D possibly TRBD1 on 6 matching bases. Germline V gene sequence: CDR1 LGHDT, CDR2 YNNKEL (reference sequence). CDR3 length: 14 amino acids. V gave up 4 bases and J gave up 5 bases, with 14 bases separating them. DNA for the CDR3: TGTGCCAGCAGCCGCCTGGGTACAGGGACTGAAGCTTTCTTT. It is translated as CASSRLGTGTEAFF.

The CDR3 coding sequence is TGTGCCAGCAGTCTCCGGACTAGCGGATTGAACACCGGGGAGCTGTTTTTT. This codes for CASSLRTSGLNTGELFF. V is TRBV27 and J is TRBJ2-2; 10 bases agree with TRBD2. Per germline, CDR1 MNHEY and CDR2 SMNVEV (reference sequence). The CDR3 spans 17 residues. Unmatched junction bases numbered 7, after V lost 5 bases and J lost 1 base.

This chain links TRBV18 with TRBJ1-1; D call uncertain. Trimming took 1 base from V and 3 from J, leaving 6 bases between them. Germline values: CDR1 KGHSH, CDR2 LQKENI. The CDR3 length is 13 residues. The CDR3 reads CASSPREYTEAFF. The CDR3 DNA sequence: TGTGCCAGCTCACCACGAGAGTACACTGAAGCTTTCTTT. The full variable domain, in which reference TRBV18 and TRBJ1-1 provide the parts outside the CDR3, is NAGVMQNPRHLVRRRGQEARLRCSPMKGHSHVYWYRQLPEEGLKFMVYLQKENIIDESGMPKERFSAEFPKEGPSILRIQQVVRGDSAAYFCASSPREYTEAFFGQGTRLTVV.

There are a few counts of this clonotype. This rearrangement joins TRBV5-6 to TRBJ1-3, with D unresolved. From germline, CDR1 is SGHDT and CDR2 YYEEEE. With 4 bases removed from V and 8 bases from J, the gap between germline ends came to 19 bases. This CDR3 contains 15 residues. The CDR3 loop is CASSLPDWGFDTIYF. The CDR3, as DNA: TGTGCCAGCAGCCTACCGGATTGGGGTTTTGACACCATATATTTT.

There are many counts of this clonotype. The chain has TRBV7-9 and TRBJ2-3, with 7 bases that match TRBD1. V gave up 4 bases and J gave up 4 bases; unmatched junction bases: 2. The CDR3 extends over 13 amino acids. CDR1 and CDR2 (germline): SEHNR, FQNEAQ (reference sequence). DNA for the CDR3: TGTGCCAGCAGCTCTACAGGGGCAGATACGCAGTATTTT. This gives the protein CASSSTGADTQYF.

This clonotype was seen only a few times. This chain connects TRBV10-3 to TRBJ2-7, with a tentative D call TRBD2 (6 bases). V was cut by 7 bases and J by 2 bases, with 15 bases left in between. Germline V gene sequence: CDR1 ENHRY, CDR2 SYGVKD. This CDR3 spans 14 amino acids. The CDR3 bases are TGTGCCATCACCCGTTTTAGCGGTACCTACGAGCAGTACTTC. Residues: CAITRFSGTYEQYF.

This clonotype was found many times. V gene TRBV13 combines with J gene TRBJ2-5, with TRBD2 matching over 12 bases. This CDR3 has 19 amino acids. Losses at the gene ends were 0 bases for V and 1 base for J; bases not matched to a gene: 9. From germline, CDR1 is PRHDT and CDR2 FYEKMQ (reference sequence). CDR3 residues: CASSLGLELAGGGQETQYF. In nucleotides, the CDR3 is TGTGCCAGCAGCTTAGGCCTAGAACTAGCGGGAGGAGGCCAAGAGACCCAGTACTTC.

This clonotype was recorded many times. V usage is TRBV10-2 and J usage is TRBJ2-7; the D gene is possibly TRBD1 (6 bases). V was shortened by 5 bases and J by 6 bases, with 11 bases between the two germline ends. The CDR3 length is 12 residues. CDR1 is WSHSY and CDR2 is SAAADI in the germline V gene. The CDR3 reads CASSQQGREQYF. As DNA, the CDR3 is TGCGCCAGCAGTCAACAGGGCCGCGAGCAGTACTTC.

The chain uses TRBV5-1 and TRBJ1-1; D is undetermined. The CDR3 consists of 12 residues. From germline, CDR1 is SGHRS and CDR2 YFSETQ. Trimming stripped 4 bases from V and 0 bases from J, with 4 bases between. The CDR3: CASSALNTEAFF. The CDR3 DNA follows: TGCGCCAGCAGCGCATTGAACACTGAAGCTTTCTTT.

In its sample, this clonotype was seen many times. CDR3 loop: CASSPLTGLAVTDTQYF. In nucleotides, the CDR3 is TGTGCCAGCTCACCACTTACGGGACTAGCGGTCACAGATACGCAGTATTTT. This rearrangement joins TRBV18 to TRBJ2-3, with 11 bases lining up with TRBD2. Trimming at V came to 1 base and at J to 2 bases, leaving 5 bases not matched to a gene. The length of the CDR3 is 17 residues. CDR1 and CDR2 (germline): KGHSH, LQKENI. Supplemented by reference TRBV18 and TRBJ2-3, the full variable domain reads NAGVMQNPRHLVRRRGQEARLRCSPMKGHSHVYWYRQLPEEGLKFMVYLQKENIIDESGMPKERFSAEFPKEGPSILRIQQVVRGDSAAYFCASSPLTGLAVTDTQYFGPGTRLTVL.

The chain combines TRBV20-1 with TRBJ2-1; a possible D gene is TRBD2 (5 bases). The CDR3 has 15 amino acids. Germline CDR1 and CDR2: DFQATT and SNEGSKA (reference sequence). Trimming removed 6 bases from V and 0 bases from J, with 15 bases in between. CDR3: CSALGLGSSYNEQFF. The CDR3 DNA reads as TGCAGTGCCTTGGGGTTGGGGAGCTCCTACAATGAGCAGTTCTTC.

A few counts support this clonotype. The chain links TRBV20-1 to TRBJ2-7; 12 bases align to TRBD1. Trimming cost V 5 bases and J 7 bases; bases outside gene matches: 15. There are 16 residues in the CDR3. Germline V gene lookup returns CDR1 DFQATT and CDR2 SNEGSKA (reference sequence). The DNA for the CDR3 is TGCAGTGCTGAACCGGGACAGGGGGCAGTATTCGGGGAGCAGTACTTC. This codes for CSAEPGQGAVFGEQYF.

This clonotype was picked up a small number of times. DNA of the CDR3: TGCAGTGCTAGAGACCCGACTAGCGGGTCACGTGAGCAGTACTTC. Amino acids: CSARDPTSGSREQYF. The chain joins TRBV20-1 to TRBJ2-7, with 10 bases aligning to TRBD2. The germline V gene has CDR1 DFQATT and CDR2 SNEGSKA (reference sequence). V trimming: 0 bases; J trimming: 7 bases; junction bases outside the gene matches: 9. The CDR3 extends over 15 amino acids.

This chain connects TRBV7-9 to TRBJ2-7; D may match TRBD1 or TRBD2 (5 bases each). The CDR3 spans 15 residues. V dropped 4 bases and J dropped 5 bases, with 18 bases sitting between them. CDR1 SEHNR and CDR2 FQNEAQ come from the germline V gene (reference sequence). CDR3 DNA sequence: TGTGCCAGCAGCTCCCGCAGTGAAGGGGACCACGAGCAGTACTTC. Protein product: CASSSRSEGDHEQYF.

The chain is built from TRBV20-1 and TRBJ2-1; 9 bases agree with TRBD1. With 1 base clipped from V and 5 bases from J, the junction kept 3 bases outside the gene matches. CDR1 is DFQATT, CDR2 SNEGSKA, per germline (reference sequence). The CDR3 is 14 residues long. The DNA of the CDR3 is TGCAGTGCTAGAGGGGGACAGGGCAACAATGAGCAGTTCTTC. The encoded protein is CSARGGQGNNEQFF.

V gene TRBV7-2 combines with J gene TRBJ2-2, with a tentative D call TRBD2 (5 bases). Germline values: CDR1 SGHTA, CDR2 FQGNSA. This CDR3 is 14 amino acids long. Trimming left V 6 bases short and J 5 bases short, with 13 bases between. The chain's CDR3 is CASSRGKGTGELFF. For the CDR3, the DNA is TGTGCCAGCAGTAGAGGGAAGGGTACCGGGGAGCTGTTTTTT.